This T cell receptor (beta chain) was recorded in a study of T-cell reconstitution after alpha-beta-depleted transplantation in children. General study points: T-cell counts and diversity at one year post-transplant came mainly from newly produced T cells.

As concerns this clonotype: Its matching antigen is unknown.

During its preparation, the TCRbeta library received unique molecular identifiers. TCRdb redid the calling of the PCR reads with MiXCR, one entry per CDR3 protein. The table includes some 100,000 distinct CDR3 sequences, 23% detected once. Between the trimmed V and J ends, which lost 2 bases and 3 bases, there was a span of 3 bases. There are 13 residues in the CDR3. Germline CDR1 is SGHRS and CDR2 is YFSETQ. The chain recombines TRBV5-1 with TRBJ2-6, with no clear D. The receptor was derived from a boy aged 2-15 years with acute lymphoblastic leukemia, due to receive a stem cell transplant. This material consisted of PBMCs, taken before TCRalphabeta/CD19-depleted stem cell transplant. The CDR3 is CASSFDGANVLTF. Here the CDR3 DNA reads TGCGCCAGCAGCTTCGATGGGGCCAACGTCCTGACTTTC.